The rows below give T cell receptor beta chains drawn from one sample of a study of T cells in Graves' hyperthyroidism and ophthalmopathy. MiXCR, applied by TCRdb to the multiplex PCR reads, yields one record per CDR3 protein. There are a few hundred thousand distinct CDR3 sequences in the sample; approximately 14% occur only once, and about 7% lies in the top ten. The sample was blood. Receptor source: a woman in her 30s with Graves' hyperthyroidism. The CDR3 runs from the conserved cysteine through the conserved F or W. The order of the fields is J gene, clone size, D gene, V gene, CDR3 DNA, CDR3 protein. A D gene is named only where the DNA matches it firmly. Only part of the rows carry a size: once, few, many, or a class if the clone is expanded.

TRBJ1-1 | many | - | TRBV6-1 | TGTGCCAGCAGTGGTGGGGGCGCCGGGGACACTGAAGCTTTCTTT | CASSGGGAGDTEAFF
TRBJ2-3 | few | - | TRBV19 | TGTGCCAGTCGAGGGGGGACAGTCCTGACAGATACGCAGTATTTT | CASRGGTVLTDTQYF
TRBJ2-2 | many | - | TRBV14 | TGTGCCAGCAGAGAGCCGAACACCGGGGAGCTGTTTTTT | CASREPNTGELFF
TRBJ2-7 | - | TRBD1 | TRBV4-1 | TGCGCCAGCAGCAAAAACATTAACGCCGGGACAGTCTCCTACGAGCAGTACTTC | CASSKNINAGTVSYEQYF
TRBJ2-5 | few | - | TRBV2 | TGTGCCAGCTCACCACCGAATGGAGCTGCGAGGGGATTGGCGGAGACCCAGTACTTC | CASSPPNGAARGLAETQYF
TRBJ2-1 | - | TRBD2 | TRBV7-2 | TGTGCCAGCAGCGAACGGGGGGGGGCCCGTTACAATGAGCAGCTCTTC | CASSERGGARYNEQLF
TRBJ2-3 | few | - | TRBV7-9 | TGTGCCAGCAGCTTGAAAGGGGGGTTGACAGATACGCAGTATTTT | CASSLKGGLTDTQYF
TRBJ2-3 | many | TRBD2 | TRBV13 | TGTGCCAGCAGCTTAGGAGGACTAGCGGGAGAGGGCACAGATACGCAGTATTTT | CASSLGGLAGEGTDTQYF
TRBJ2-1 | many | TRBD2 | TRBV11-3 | TGTGCCAGCAGCAGATATGCGCCGACTAGCCTGTACAATGAGCAGTTCTTC | CASSRYAPTSLYNEQFF
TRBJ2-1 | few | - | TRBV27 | TGTGCCAGCACTGGGACCGCCAATGAGCAGTTCTTC | CASTGTANEQFF
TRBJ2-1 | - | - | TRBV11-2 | TGTGCCAGCAGTGTAAATCTACAGGGACAGCAGTTCTTC | CASSVNLQGQQFF
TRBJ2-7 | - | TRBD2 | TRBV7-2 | TGTGCCAGCAGCTTAGAGGCAGCGGGGGGGCCCTACGAGCAGTACTTC | CASSLEAAGGPYEQYF
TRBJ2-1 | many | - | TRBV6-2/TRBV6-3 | TGTGCCATCGCATCGGAGAGGTACAATGAGCAGTTCTTC | CAIASERYNEQFF
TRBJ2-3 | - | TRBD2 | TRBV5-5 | TGTGCCAGCAGCTTGGCCCCTAGCGGGAGTGACACAGATACGCAGTATTTT | CASSLAPSGSDTDTQYF
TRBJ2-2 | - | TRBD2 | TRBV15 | TGTGCCACCAGCAACCTTATAGCGGGACTCGGGGAGCGGTTTTTT | CATSNLIAGLGERFF
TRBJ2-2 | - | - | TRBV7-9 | TGTGCCAGTATACTTGGGGGGAGCTCTAACACCGGGGAGCTGTTTTTT | CASILGGSSNTGELFF
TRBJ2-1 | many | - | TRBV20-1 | TGCAGTGCTAGGGACAGACAGATGCCCTACAATGAGCAGTTCTTC | CSARDRQMPYNEQFF
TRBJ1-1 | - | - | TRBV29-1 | TGCAGCGTTACAGGGAGCACTGAAGCTTTCTTT | CSVTGSTEAFF
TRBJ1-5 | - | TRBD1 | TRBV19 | TGTGCCAGTAGTGGGACAGGGGGCGGTCAGCCCCAGCATTTT | CASSGTGGGQPQHF
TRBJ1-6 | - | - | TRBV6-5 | TGTGCCAGCAGTTACGAAACCAATTCACCCCTCCACTTT | CASSYETNSPLHF
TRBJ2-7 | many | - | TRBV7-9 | TGTGCCAGCAGCAAGGGGACGGTTAGCTCCTACGAGCAGTACTTC | CASSKGTVSSYEQYF
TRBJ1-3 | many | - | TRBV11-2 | TGTGCCAGCAGCTTGCAATCGTCAGGAAACACCATATATTTT | CASSLQSSGNTIYF
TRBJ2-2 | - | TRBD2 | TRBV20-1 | TGCAGTGCTTTCAGCGGGGGGAGGGGGGGGGGGGAGCTGTTTTTT | CSAFSGGRGGGELFF
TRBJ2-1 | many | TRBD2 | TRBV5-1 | TGCGCCAGCAGCTTGACGACTAGCGGATCCTACAATGAGCAGTTCTTC | CASSLTTSGSYNEQFF
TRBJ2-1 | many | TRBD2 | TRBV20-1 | TGCAGTGCTGACTCTAGCGGGTTCCCCTACAATGAGCAGTTCTTC | CSADSSGFPYNEQFF
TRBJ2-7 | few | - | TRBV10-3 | TGTGCCATCAGCTGGGAAATGAGCGGCGAGCAGTACTTC | CAISWEMSGEQYF
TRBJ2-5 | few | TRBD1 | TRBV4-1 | TGCGCCAGCAGCGAGAACAGGGGACGGGAGACCCAGTACTTC | CASSENRGRETQYF
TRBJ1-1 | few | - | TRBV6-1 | TGTGCCGGCCGGTTTGAAATGAACACTGAAGCTTTCTTT | CAGRFEMNTEAFF
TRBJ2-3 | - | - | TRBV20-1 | TGCAGTGCTCCCCAAAGCGGGTCTAGCACAGATACGCAGTATTTT | CSAPQSGSSTDTQYF